The 17 T cell receptor beta chains presented below share a single source sample, sequenced in a study of CD8 T cells in ankylosing spondylitis. Whole-study results and caveats: A TCR beta motif of about 8 highly homologous variants seemed to mark ankylosing spondylitis blood.

Each CDR3 protein is one row after TCRdb ran MiXCR on the 5' RACE reads. The data show about 500,000 distinct CDR3 sequences, roughly 12% seen once. Antigen specificity for these receptors is unknown. The sequencing sample was made of blood, either unsorted or a sorted T cell fraction (not recorded which). The source of these receptors is a male donor with ankylosing spondylitis.

This clonotype was seen only a few times. The V and J genes are TRBV5-1 and TRBJ2-3; 11 nucleotides match TRBD1. In germline, CDR1 is SGHRS, CDR2 YFSETQ. CDR3 size: 16 residues. V lost 0 bases, J lost 4 bases, and 4 bases stayed unmatched. The CDR3 DNA reads TGCGCCAGCAGCTTGGCCGGACAGGGGGCCTCAGATACGCAGTATTTT. It encodes CASSLAGQGASDTQYF.

This clonotype was seen more than once but under ten times. The chain combines TRBV25-1 with TRBJ1-2, with D maybe TRBD1 (6 bases). The germline V and J ends were trimmed by 6 bases and 1 base, with 15 bases remaining between them. The CDR3 sequence is 15 residues long. Per the germline V gene, CDR1 is MGHDK and CDR2 is SYGVNS. This chain's CDR3 is CASSPGTRFNYGYTF. The CDR3, as DNA: TGTGCCAGCAGCCCCGGGACAAGATTTAACTATGGCTACACCTTC.

In its sample, this clonotype was seen a few times. DNA of the CDR3: TGTGCCAGCAACCAGAGGGCAGGGGGTAACACTGAAGCTTTCTTT. Translation: CASNQRAGGNTEAFF. The chain uses TRBV2 and TRBJ1-1; 7 bases line up with TRBD1. Germline V gives CDR1 SNHLY, CDR2 FYNNEI. Losses at the gene ends were 7 bases for V and 2 bases for J; bases not matched to a gene: 10. This CDR3 spans 15 amino acids.

The chain is built from TRBV24-1 and TRBJ1-5, with D unresolved. V was clipped by 7 bases and J by 5 bases, with 17 bases between them. The germline V gene has CDR1 KGHDR and CDR2 SFDVKD. The CDR3 is 15 residues long. The DNA of the CDR3 is TGTGCCACCAGGGCCAGGACGACTGACTATCAGCCCCAGCATTTT. Its protein is CATRARTTDYQPQHF.

The genes are TRBV12-5 and TRBJ1-3; no reliable D call. Trimming left V 1 base short and J 4 bases short, with 11 bases between. The germline V gene encodes CDR1 LGHNT and CDR2 FRNRAP. The CDR3 length is 15 residues. CDR3 loop: CASGLESAPGNTIYF. The CDR3 bases are TGTGCTAGTGGTTTGGAGAGTGCTCCCGGAAACACCATATATTTT.

This clonotype has a count of ten or more. The V and J genes are TRBV7-9 and TRBJ2-1; D gene ambiguous. CDR3 length: 13 amino acids. The germline V gene encodes CDR1 SEHNR and CDR2 FQNEAQ (reference sequence). Trimming took off 4 bases at V and 2 bases at J, with 6 bases between the two ends. CDR3: CASSYNAYNEQFF. The CDR3 nucleotides read TGTGCCAGCAGCTATAACGCCTACAATGAGCAGTTCTTC.

This clonotype came up a few times. The rearrangement links TRBV14 to TRBJ2-1; 7 bases match TRBD2. Germline lookup yields CDR1 SGHDN and CDR2 FVKESK. The CDR3 is 12 amino acids. Losses at the gene ends were 5 bases for V and 15 bases for J; bases not matched to a gene: 10. The CDR3 reads CASSNPLAGVFF. CDR3 nucleotides: TGTGCCAGCAGCAACCCCCTGGCGGGAGTGTTCTTC.

On this clonotype: A read error may explain this, as a much larger clone is one base away. The CDR3 DNA reads TGCGCCGGCAGCCCCCCCAATGAGCAGTTCTTC. Translated: CAGSPPNEQFF. The genes are TRBV5-1 and TRBJ2-1; no clear D. This CDR3 comprises 11 residues. Germline values: CDR1 SGHRS, CDR2 YFSETQ.

The sample holds a few counts of this clonotype. This chain connects TRBV20-1 to TRBJ2-1, with D possibly matching TRBD2 (6 bases). CDR3 size: 15 residues. Germline V CDR1 and CDR2: DFQATT, SNEGSKA (reference sequence). Trimming left V 5 bases short and J 1 base short, with 15 bases between. The chain's CDR3 is CSAPPIRESYNEQFF. CDR3 nucleotides: TGCAGTGCTCCTCCCATACGGGAGTCCTACAATGAGCAGTTCTTC.

The chain employs TRBV20-1 and TRBJ2-7, with unresolved D. Trimming cost V 6 bases and J 4 bases, with 10 bases left between them. The germline CDR1 and CDR2 sequences are DFQATT and SNEGSKA (reference sequence). This CDR3 comprises 11 residues. CDR3 sequence (DNA): TGCAGTGCCCTACGTGTGTACGAGCAGTACTTC. Encoded protein: CSALRVYEQYF.

The chain employs TRBV4-1 and TRBJ2-3; D might be TRBD1 or TRBD2, each matching 5 bases. Trimming cost V 3 bases and J 1 base, with 17 bases left between them. The CDR3 has 17 amino acids. Germline V gene data show CDR1 as MGHRA and CDR2 as YSYEKL. CDR3 sequence (DNA): TGCGCCAGCAGCCAGGCCTCGAGGGGCGGAGGCACAGATACGCAGTATTTT. Its translation is CASSQASRGGGTDTQYF.

V usage is TRBV7-2 and J usage is TRBJ2-3; TRBD2 aligns across 7 bases. The junction had 7 bases not matched to a gene; V was cut back by 2 bases and J by 2 bases. CDR1 is SGHTA, CDR2 FQGNSA, per germline. The CDR3 extends over 16 amino acids. CDR3 residues: CASSLRPSGVTDTQYF. As DNA, the CDR3 is TGTGCCAGCAGCTTACGGCCTAGCGGAGTCACAGATACGCAGTATTTT.

This clonotype was seen more than once but under ten times. The CDR3 DNA reads TGTGCCAGCAGCCACCAGTACTACGAGCAGTACGTC. Translation: CASSHQYYEQYV. This chain uses TRBV14 with TRBJ2-7, with D unresolved. This CDR3 is built from 12 residues. CDR1 SGHDN and CDR2 FVKESK come from the germline V gene. Trimming left V 3 bases short and J 3 bases short, with 6 bases between.

This chain links TRBV5-1 with TRBJ2-3; 9 bases are shared with TRBD2. Trimming cost V 4 bases and J 1 base; bases outside gene matches: 7. Germline CDR1 and CDR2: SGHRS and YFSETQ. The CDR3 sequence is 16 residues long. The CDR3 region is CASSPRGGVGTDTQYF. In nucleotides, the CDR3 is TGCGCCAGCAGCCCCCGCGGGGGGGTAGGCACAGATACGCAGTATTTT. Full variable domain (rest looked up from reference TRBV5-1 and TRBJ2-3): KAGVTQTPRYLIKTRGQQVTLSCSPISGHRSVSWYQQTPGQGLQFLFEYFSETQRNKGNFPGRFSGRQFSNSRSEMNVSTLELGDSALYLCASSPRGGVGTDTQYFGPGTRLTVL.

V and J are TRBV5-6 and TRBJ1-5, with no clear D. Trimming shortened V by 1 base and J by 4 bases, and 6 bases separated the two germline ends. This CDR3 has 13 amino acids. The germline gives CDR1 SGHDT, CDR2 YYEEEE. The DNA for the CDR3 is TGTGCCAGCAGCTTGTGGGGAAATCAGCCCCAGCATTTT. Protein: CASSLWGNQPQHF.

The sample holds many counts of this clonotype. This chain uses TRBV5-1 with TRBJ1-6, with 7 positions matching TRBD1. With 2 bases clipped from V and 5 bases from J, the junction kept 4 bases outside the gene matches. This CDR3 region has 15 residues. Germline lookup yields CDR1 SGHRS and CDR2 YFSETQ. CDR3 region: CASSFTGEDNSPLHF. DNA for the CDR3: TGCGCCAGCAGCTTCACAGGGGAGGATAATTCACCCCTCCACTTT.

This rearrangement joins TRBV4-1 to TRBJ2-3; D call uncertain. V shed 4 bases and J shed 2 bases, with 10 bases lying between them. Germline CDR1 MGHRA, CDR2 YSYEKL. The CDR3 is made up of 14 amino acids. The CDR3 nucleotides read TGCGCCAGCAGCCCCAGAGTCTACACAGATACGCAGTATTTT. Its translation: CASSPRVYTDTQYF.